This TCR beta chain was profiled in a study of patients and donors after allogeneic stem cell transplantation. V was trimmed by 1 base and J by 9 bases, leaving 7 bases between them. The CDR3 consists of 11 residues. TCRdb re-analysed the RT-PCR reads in MiXCR, keeping a single row per CDR3 protein. This sample carries about 410,000 distinct CDR3 sequences, approximately 16% of them seen once, and the ten largest clones take 7% to 7.5%. This TCR was sampled from a human donor who was either an allogeneic HSCT recipient or a stem cell or donor lymphocyte infusion donor (not recorded which). It is not recorded whose cells these are; they may come from a transplant donor. The genes are TRBV12-3 or TRBV12-4 and TRBJ2-7, with D uncertain. The specimen was blood, either unsorted or a sorted T cell fraction (not recorded which). The DNA of the CDR3 is TGTGCCAGCAGTTTAGGGGGAAGGCAGTACTTC. It codes for CASSLGGRQYF.